This T cell receptor (beta chain) appears in the sequencing data of a study of blood T cell repertoires in COVID-19. Produced via immunoSEQ multiplex PCR; TCRdb's table is partial and in-frame only. The table shows fewer than 300,000 clones, with 75% to 90% occurring only once. CDR1 is MNHEY and CDR2 is SMNVEV in the germline V gene (reference sequence). The CDR3 runs to 15 residues. With 6 bases clipped from V and 6 bases from J, the junction kept 8 bases outside the gene matches. This sequence joins TRBV27 and TRBJ2-1, with 10 positions matching TRBD2. This receptor was obtained from a woman aged 25 to 39 who had recovered from COVID-19. The sequenced material came from PBMCs or T cells enriched from blood (not recorded which). CDR3 in amino acids: CASSQSGRAPNEQFF. CDR3 bases: TGTGCCAGCAGCCAAAGCGGGAGGGCCCCCAATGAGCAGTTCTTC.